This T cell receptor (beta chain) was captured by sequencing in a study of cytomegalovirus exposure and HLA in healthy donors. At the level of the study: Inside one of the first data releases sat 80 million to 95 million unique TCRs taken from HLA-typed donors. Study observations and caveats: Follow-up analysis found HLA locus-dependent TCR association rates, highest for DRB1 and lowest for HLA-C.

Germline values: CDR1 SGHTA, CDR2 FQGNSA. CDR3 length equals 13 residues. V gave up 2 bases and J gave up 5 bases, with 9 bases separating them. Likely unrecorded immune exposures existed in these nominally healthy donors. Notes on this clone: Its antigen is as yet unknown.

The PCR was carried out with 60 Vbeta primers and 13 Jbeta primers. Assay: immunoSEQ multiplex PCR; the TCRdb copy retains only in-frame clones and omits some. Among 80,000 to 95,000 clones listed, roughly 85% were seen once. This chain links TRBV7-2 with TRBJ1-1; D gene unclear. Material for sequencing was PBMCs. The TCR comes from a female donor in good health and CMV-seronegative. The chain's CDR3 is CASSLRGATEAFF. CDR3 in DNA: TGTGCCAGCAGCTTACGAGGTGCGACTGAAGCTTTCTTT.